These T cell receptor beta chains were read from a single sample in a study of cytomegalovirus exposure and HLA in healthy donors. Repertoires were generated with immunoSEQ multiplex PCR, while TCRdb's copy carries only in-frame clones and drops some. The sample includes around 100,000 clones, around 77% of them seen just once. The sequenced sample was PBMCs. The receptors derive from a woman aged 25 to 39 in good health and CMV-seropositive. Both conserved end residues are part of each CDR3. A D gene is named only where the DNA matches it firmly. The listing skips clone size in some rows; elsewhere it reads once, few, many or a size class.

j_gene: TRBJ1-4; v_gene: TRBV19; d_gene: TRBD1; abundance: .; CDR3aa: CASKDRGTVLATNEKLFF; CDR3nt: TGTGCCAGTAAGGACAGGGGAACGGTACTTGCAACTAATGAAAAACTGTTTTTT
j_gene: TRBJ2-2; v_gene: TRBV6-1; d_gene: TRBD2; abundance: .; CDR3aa: CASSEKASGRREVGELFF; CDR3nt: TGTGCCAGCAGTGAAAAGGCTAGCGGGAGGAGGGAGGTCGGGGAGCTGTTTTTT
j_gene: TRBJ1-1; v_gene: TRBV27; d_gene: .; abundance: .; CDR3aa: CASSLAAGLLAFF; CDR3nt: TGTGCCAGCAGTTTGGCGGCAGGGCTTTTGGCTTTCTTT
j_gene: TRBJ1-1; v_gene: TRBV13; d_gene: .; abundance: .; CDR3aa: CASSKRTENTEAFF; CDR3nt: TGTGCCAGCAGCAAACGGACAGAGAACACTGAAGCTTTCTTT
j_gene: TRBJ1-2; v_gene: TRBV7-6; d_gene: .; abundance: .; CDR3aa: CASSLDPGRLNGYTF; CDR3nt: TGTGCCAGCAGCTTAGATCCAGGAAGGCTTAATGGCTACACCTTC
j_gene: TRBJ2-2; v_gene: TRBV27; d_gene: .; abundance: .; CDR3aa: CASSWQTNTGELFF; CDR3nt: TGTGCCAGCAGTTGGCAGACGAACACCGGGGAGCTGTTTTTT
j_gene: TRBJ2-7; v_gene: TRBV19; d_gene: TRBD1; abundance: .; CDR3aa: CASSMFAGTGGYEQYF; CDR3nt: TGTGCCAGTAGTATGTTCGCCGGGACAGGGGGCTACGAGCAGTACTTC
j_gene: TRBJ2-2; v_gene: TRBV5-6; d_gene: .; abundance: .; CDR3aa: CASSLVGSGGTGELFF; CDR3nt: TGTGCCAGCAGCTTGGTCGGTTCCGGGGGAACCGGGGAGCTGTTTTTT
j_gene: TRBJ2-3; v_gene: TRBV18; d_gene: TRBD2; abundance: .; CDR3aa: CASSPPLAGSSTDTQYF; CDR3nt: TGTGCCAGCTCACCACCCCTAGCGGGGAGTAGCACAGATACGCAGTATTTT
j_gene: TRBJ2-3; v_gene: TRBV4-1; d_gene: .; abundance: .; CDR3aa: CASSLQRGAPSDTQYF; CDR3nt: TGCGCCAGCAGCCTCCAACGGGGGGCGCCCTCAGATACGCAGTATTTT
j_gene: TRBJ1-2; v_gene: TRBV4-2; d_gene: .; abundance: .; CDR3aa: CASSQVGSTTIAYGYTF; CDR3nt: TGTGCCAGCAGCCAAGTCGGAAGTACCACCATAGCGTATGGCTACACCTTC
j_gene: TRBJ2-7; v_gene: TRBV5-4; d_gene: TRBD2; abundance: .; CDR3aa: CASSYGTSGSYEQYF; CDR3nt: TGTGCCAGCAGCTATGGGACTAGCGGCTCCTACGAGCAGTACTTC
j_gene: TRBJ1-1; v_gene: TRBV28; d_gene: TRBD1; abundance: .; CDR3aa: CASSSPQGATQNTEAFF; CDR3nt: TGTGCCAGCAGTTCCCCGCAGGGGGCAACGCAGAACACTGAAGCTTTCTTT
j_gene: TRBJ2-7; v_gene: TRBV11-3; d_gene: TRBD2; abundance: .; CDR3aa: CASSTLAGGGYEQYF; CDR3nt: TGTGCCAGCAGCACACTAGCGGGGGGTGGCTACGAGCAGTACTTC
j_gene: TRBJ2-5; v_gene: TRBV2; d_gene: .; abundance: .; CDR3aa: CASSEWLELQETQYF; CDR3nt: TGTGCCAGCAGTGAGTGGTTGGAGCTTCAAGAGACCCAGTACTTC
j_gene: TRBJ1-2; v_gene: TRBV25-1; d_gene: .; abundance: .; CDR3aa: CASSEYGGDGYTF; CDR3nt: TGTGCCAGCAGTGAATATGGGGGCGATGGCTACACCTTC
j_gene: TRBJ1-1; v_gene: TRBV30; d_gene: .; abundance: .; CDR3aa: CAWTGLVGSEAFF; CDR3nt: TGTGCCTGGACAGGGCTCGTAGGATCTGAAGCTTTCTTT
j_gene: TRBJ2-7; v_gene: TRBV7-2; d_gene: .; abundance: few; CDR3aa: CASSLSGGQSYEQYF; CDR3nt: TGTGCCAGCAGCTTAAGTGGAGGTCAGTCCTACGAGCAGTACTTC
j_gene: TRBJ1-4; v_gene: TRBV10-1; d_gene: TRBD1; abundance: .; CDR3aa: CASSEGTGDEKLFF; CDR3nt: TGCGCCAGCAGTGAGGGGACAGGGGACGAAAAACTGTTTTTT
j_gene: TRBJ1-1; v_gene: TRBV14; d_gene: TRBD1; abundance: once; CDR3aa: CASSRDRNMNTEAFF; CDR3nt: TGTGCCAGCAGCCGGGACAGAAATATGAACACTGAAGCTTTCTTT
j_gene: TRBJ1-2; v_gene: TRBV7-8; d_gene: .; abundance: .; CDR3aa: CASSPPGTHYGYTF; CDR3nt: TGTGCCAGCAGCCCCCCGGGGACTCACTATGGCTACACCTTC
j_gene: TRBJ2-3; v_gene: TRBV4-2; d_gene: .; abundance: .; CDR3aa: CASSQSSEISTDTQYF; CDR3nt: TGTGCCAGCAGCCAATCTAGCGAGATCAGCACAGATACGCAGTATTTT
j_gene: TRBJ1-5; v_gene: TRBV19; d_gene: .; abundance: .; CDR3aa: CASSIAGGNQPQHF; CDR3nt: TGTGCCAGTAGTATAGCCGGGGGTAATCAGCCCCAGCATTTT
j_gene: TRBJ1-1; v_gene: TRBV19; d_gene: .; abundance: few; CDR3aa: CASSIQSGRGEAFF; CDR3nt: TGTGCCAGTAGTATTCAGTCGGGGAGAGGCGAAGCTTTCTTT
j_gene: TRBJ1-5; v_gene: TRBV4-2; d_gene: .; abundance: .; CDR3aa: CASSQLTGNQPQHF; CDR3nt: TGTGCCAGCAGCCAGCTTACGGGGAATCAGCCCCAGCATTTT
j_gene: TRBJ1-2; v_gene: TRBV30; d_gene: TRBD1; abundance: .; CDR3aa: CAWSAGTGTYGYTF; CDR3nt: TGTGCCTGGAGTGCCGGGACAGGGACCTATGGCTACACCTTC
j_gene: TRBJ1-2; v_gene: TRBV29-1; d_gene: .; abundance: .; CDR3aa: CSVDLGQEISYGYTF; CDR3nt: TGCAGCGTTGACCTGGGACAAGAAATATCCTATGGCTACACCTTC
j_gene: TRBJ1-1; v_gene: TRBV6-1; d_gene: .; abundance: .; CDR3aa: CASSDQGTEAFF; CDR3nt: TGTGCCAGCAGTGACCAGGGGACTGAAGCTTTCTTT
j_gene: TRBJ2-3; v_gene: TRBV19; d_gene: .; abundance: .; CDR3aa: CASSPLAGNLGDTQYF; CDR3nt: TGTGCCAGTAGTCCCCTGGCAGGGAATCTAGGAGATACGCAGTATTTT